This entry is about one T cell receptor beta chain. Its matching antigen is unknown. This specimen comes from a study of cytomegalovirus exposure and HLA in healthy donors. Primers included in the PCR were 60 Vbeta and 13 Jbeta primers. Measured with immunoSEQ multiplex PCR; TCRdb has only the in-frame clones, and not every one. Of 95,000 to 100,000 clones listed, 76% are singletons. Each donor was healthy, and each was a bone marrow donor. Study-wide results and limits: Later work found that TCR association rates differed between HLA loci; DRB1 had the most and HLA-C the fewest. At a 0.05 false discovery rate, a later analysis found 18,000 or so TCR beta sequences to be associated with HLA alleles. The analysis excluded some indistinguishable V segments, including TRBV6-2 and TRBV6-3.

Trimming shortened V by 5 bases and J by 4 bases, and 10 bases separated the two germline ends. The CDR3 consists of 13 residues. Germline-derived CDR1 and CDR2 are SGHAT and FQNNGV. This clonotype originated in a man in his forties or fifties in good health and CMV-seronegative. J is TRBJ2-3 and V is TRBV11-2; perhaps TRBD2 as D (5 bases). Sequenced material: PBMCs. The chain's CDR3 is CASSLGVSDTQYF. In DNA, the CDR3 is TGTGCCAGCAGCCTGGGAGTATCAGATACGCAGTATTTT.